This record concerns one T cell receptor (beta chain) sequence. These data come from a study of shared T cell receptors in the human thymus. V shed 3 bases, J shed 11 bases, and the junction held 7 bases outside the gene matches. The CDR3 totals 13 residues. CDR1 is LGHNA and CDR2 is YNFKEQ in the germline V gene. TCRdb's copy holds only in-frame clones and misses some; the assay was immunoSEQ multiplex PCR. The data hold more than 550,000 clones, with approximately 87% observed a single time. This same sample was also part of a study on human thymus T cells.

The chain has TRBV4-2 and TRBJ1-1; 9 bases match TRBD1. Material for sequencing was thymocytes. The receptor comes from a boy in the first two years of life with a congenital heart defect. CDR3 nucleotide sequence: TGTGCCAGCAGCCACCGCACAGGGGGCGATGCTTTCTTT. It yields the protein CASSHRTGGDAFF.